This TCR beta chain was obtained from a study of regulatory T cells in long-lasting Graves disease. Study overall: The definition of persistent Graves' disease was over 5 years of antithyroid drugs with positive TSH receptor antibodies.

Arm-PCR of CDR3 regions and iRepertoire HTBI primers were used to build TCR beta libraries. TCRdb re-called the multiplex PCR reads with MiXCR, one entry per CDR3 protein. Altogether 700,000 or so distinct CDR3 sequences are present, about 30% being singletons, with the ten largest covering around 40%. Time point described: persistent/refractory GD, antithyroid drugs over 5 years with positive TRAb. PBMC RNA served as the TCR library source. American Thyroid Association guidelines served as the basis for diagnosing Graves' disease. Study results and limitations: The study found TRBV28, TRBJ1-2 and TRBJ2-5 favored in persistent disease. Fewer public clonotypes were shared by new patients (around 1,000) than by persistent patients (2,741).

Germline loops: CDR1 DFQATT, CDR2 SNEGSKA (reference sequence). V lost 6 bases and J lost 0; bases outside the gene matches: 9. The CDR3 covers 15 residues. Comment on this clonotype: The antigen is undetermined.

V and J are TRBV20-1 and TRBJ2-3; 7 bases map to TRBD2. This clonotype was obtained from a female donor with Graves disease. Sequencing used peripheral blood mononuclear cells (PBMCs), obtained when the disease was refractory, from a patient treated with antithyroid drugs. This CDR3 is CSAIETSRSTDTQYF. In DNA, the CDR3 is TGCAGTGCCATTGAGACTAGCAGGAGCACAGATACGCAGTATTTT.